Shown below are 6 T cell receptor beta chains from a single sample sequenced in a study of blood T cell repertoires in COVID-19. TCRdb keeps only in-frame clones here, not all; method: immunoSEQ multiplex PCR. The profile shows more than 200,000 clones, 80% to 90% of them singletons. The sample taken for sequencing was peripheral blood. The receptor set was obtained from a man in his thirties or forties with active or convalescent COVID-19.

The chain couples TRBV2 to TRBJ2-5; D is possibly TRBD1 (5 bases). The CDR3 length is 14 residues. Per the germline V gene, CDR1 is SNHLY and CDR2 is FYNNEI. Trimming left V 5 bases short and J 3 bases short, with 13 bases between. This chain's CDR3 is CASSYQTAKETQYF. CDR3 bases: TGTGCCAGCAGTTACCAGACAGCGAAAGAGACCCAGTACTTC.

V and J are TRBV19 and TRBJ2-3; no clear D gene. The CDR3 totals 13 residues. The germline gives CDR1 LNHDA, CDR2 SQIVND (reference sequence). Trimming left V 2 bases short and J 6 bases short, with 9 bases between. The chain's CDR3 is CASSITPQDTQYF. CDR3 nucleotides: TGTGCCAGTAGTATAACCCCACAGGATACGCAGTATTTT.

This clone has more than one count but fewer than ten. V and J are TRBV10-1 and TRBJ2-7; no clear D. Germline V gene data show CDR1 as WNHNN and CDR2 as SYGVQD (reference sequence). This CDR3 is built from 14 residues. Trimming took 0 bases from V and 2 from J, leaving 8 bases between them. CDR3 in amino acids: CASSESTSAYEQYF. The DNA of the CDR3 is TGCGCCAGCAGTGAGTCGACTTCAGCCTACGAGCAGTACTTC.

The rearrangement links TRBV14 to TRBJ2-7; 10 bases agree with TRBD1. The trim removed 0 bases at V and 5 bases at J, leaving 4 bases unmatched. The CDR3 extends over 15 amino acids. Looked up from germline, CDR1 is SGHDN and CDR2 is FVKESK. CDR3 nucleotide sequence: TGTGCCAGCAGCCAAGAGCTGACAGGGGGCAACGAGCAGTACTTC. Its protein is CASSQELTGGNEQYF.

The chain joins TRBV12-5 to TRBJ1-1; possibly TRBD1 for D (6 bases). V lost 5 bases, J lost 1 base, and 14 bases lay in between. The CDR3 contains 15 residues. Germline CDR1 and CDR2: LGHNT and FRNRAP. CDR3 in amino acids: CASGGPTGPNTEAFF. The DNA of the CDR3 is TGTGCTAGTGGTGGGCCGACAGGTCCGAACACTGAAGCTTTCTTT.

J is TRBJ2-5 and V is TRBV19; 9 bases match TRBD2. With V trimmed by 3 bases and J by 5 bases, 10 bases remained unmatched. Germline V CDR1 and CDR2: LNHDA, SQIVND (reference sequence). The length of the CDR3 is 16 residues. In nucleotides, the CDR3 is TGTGCCAGTAGTATCGAGGGGCGGGGGGGCCGCGAGACCCAGTACTTC. Protein product: CASSIEGRGGRETQYF.